The 18 T cell receptor beta chains below come from one sample, sequenced in a study of cytomegalovirus exposure and HLA in healthy donors. PCR primers comprised 60 Vbeta and 13 Jbeta primers. Using immunoSEQ multiplex PCR, the repertoire was profiled, and TCRdb retains in-frame clones only, with some absent. The table lists fewer than 300,000 clones, 80% of them singletons, with less than 0.4% in the top ten. The sequenced sample was PBMCs. The receptors come from a girl aged 2-10 years in good health and CMV-seronegative.

The rearrangement joins TRBV6-6 to TRBJ2-7, with D possibly matching TRBD1 (5 bases). The CDR3 length is 13 residues. V was cut by 8 bases and J by 2 bases, with 13 bases left in between. Germline loops: CDR1 MNHNY, CDR2 SVGAGI (reference sequence). The CDR3 here is CASGAGMTYEQYF. Here the CDR3 DNA reads TGTGCCAGCGGGGCAGGGATGACCTACGAGCAGTACTTC.

The V gene is TRBV5-1, the J gene TRBJ1-3; 8 positions agree with TRBD1. V dropped 4 bases and J dropped 0; count of bases not matched to a gene: 3. This CDR3 comprises 15 residues. CDR1 is SGHRS, CDR2 YFSETQ, per germline. The DNA for the CDR3 is TGCGCCAGCAGCATGACAGGGGTCTCTGGAAACACCATATATTTT. This translates into CASSMTGVSGNTIYF.

The V call is TRBV19, the J call TRBJ2-2; the D gene is possibly TRBD2 (5 bases). CDR1 is LNHDA, CDR2 SQIVND, per germline (reference sequence). The CDR3 has 15 residues. V was cut by 3 bases and J by 3 bases, with 11 bases left in between. CDR3: CASSIRSGYTGELFF. The CDR3 bases are TGTGCCAGTAGTATTAGAAGCGGCTACACCGGGGAGCTGTTTTTT.

CDR3 nucleotide sequence: TGTGCCAGCAGCTTGGCGGGAGGGGAGACCCAGTACTTC. Protein sequence: CASSLAGGETQYF. The V call is TRBV11-2, the J call TRBJ2-5; 9 positions agree with TRBD2. Germline V gene lookup returns CDR1 SGHAT and CDR2 FQNNGV. Trimming cost V 3 bases and J 5 bases; bases outside gene matches: 1. The CDR3 contains 13 residues.

This chain links TRBV28 with TRBJ2-2, with 8 bases fitting TRBD1. The CDR3 has 17 amino acids. J gave up 1 base and V 3 bases, and 7 bases lay outside the gene matches. Germline V gene lookup returns CDR1 MDHEN and CDR2 SYDVKM. The CDR3 region is CASSFRRGPRNTGELFF. Here the CDR3 DNA reads TGTGCCAGCAGTTTTCGCAGGGGGCCGAGGAACACCGGGGAGCTGTTTTTT.

V usage is TRBV28 and J usage is TRBJ2-5; the match to TRBD1 covers 8 bases. With the DNA end fitting TRBJ2-7 better, the J assignment may be wrong. Germline-derived CDR1 and CDR2 are MDHEN and SYDVKM. The CDR3 extends over 14 amino acids. The chain's CDR3 is CASSSRDRGYEQYF. The CDR3 nucleotides read TGTGCCAGCAGTTCCCGTGACAGGGGATACGAGCAGTACTTC.

This chain uses TRBV28 with TRBJ2-7; D might be TRBD1 (5 bases). The germline V and J ends were trimmed by 4 bases and 5 bases, with 18 bases remaining between them. CDR3 length: 15 amino acids. Germline V gene data show CDR1 as MDHEN and CDR2 as SYDVKM. The CDR3 reads CASSYNKGPVHEQYF. The CDR3 nucleotides are TGTGCCAGCAGTTATAATAAGGGGCCGGTCCACGAGCAGTACTTC.

The chain links TRBV27 to TRBJ1-1; D perhaps matches TRBD1 (5 bases). The CDR3 is 12 residues long. Germline V lookup: CDR1 MNHEY, CDR2 SMNVEV (reference sequence). The V end was cut by 9 bases, the J end by 2 bases, with 10 bases between. The CDR3 region is CASRRGNTEAFF. CDR3 DNA: TGTGCCAGTCGGAGGGGTAACACTGAAGCTTTCTTT.

The chain has TRBV2 and TRBJ2-1; 13 positions match TRBD2. The CDR3 sequence is 15 residues long. Germline V lookup: CDR1 SNHLY, CDR2 FYNNEI. Trimming cost V 6 bases and J 10 bases; bases outside gene matches: 9. The CDR3: CASRGTSGGAREQFF. In DNA form, the CDR3 reads TGTGCCAGCAGGGGTACTAGCGGGGGGGCACGAGAGCAGTTCTTC.

The rearrangement links TRBV19 to TRBJ2-1, with 10 bases fitting TRBD1. With 5 bases clipped from V and 8 bases from J, the junction kept 3 bases outside the gene matches. Per germline, CDR1 LNHDA and CDR2 SQIVND (reference sequence). The CDR3 runs 13 residues. CDR3 region: CASSWDRGDEQFF. CDR3 coding DNA: TGTGCCAGTAGTTGGGACAGGGGAGATGAGCAGTTCTTC.

This chain uses TRBV2 with TRBJ2-2; 10 bases map to TRBD2. V lost 8 bases, J lost 3 bases, and 6 bases stayed unmatched. The CDR3 has 15 amino acids. From germline, CDR1 is SNHLY and CDR2 FYNNEI. The CDR3 loop reads CASGEAGGDTGELFF. The DNA of the CDR3 is TGTGCCAGCGGGGAAGCGGGGGGGGACACCGGGGAGCTGTTTTTT.

A single count supports this clone. The J gene is TRBJ2-5, the V gene TRBV4-1; D may be TRBD1 (5 bases). The end of the DNA fits TRBJ2-7 better, so the J call may be wrong. This CDR3 is built from 13 residues. Germline loops: CDR1 MGHRA, CDR2 YSYEKL. The CDR3 DNA follows: TGCGCCAGCAGCCAAGACAGGGTCTACGAGCAGTACTTC. Translated, it gives CASSQDRVYEQYF.

This clone has only a few counts. This chain connects TRBV9 to TRBJ2-3; tentative D call: TRBD2 (7 bases). Germline CDR1 is SGDLS and CDR2 is YYNGEE. There are 15 residues in the CDR3. V was cut by 0 bases and J by 7 bases, with 15 bases left in between. The CDR3 DNA is TGTGCCAGCAGCGTAGTCCCGGGGGGCACCCATACGCAGTATTTT. It specifies CASSVVPGGTHTQYF.

The rearrangement uses TRBV21-1 and TRBJ2-3; TRBD2, the table's D call, was not compared with the DNA. TRBV21-1 is deemed a pseudogene. This CDR3 has 17 residues. The CDR3 DNA follows: TGTGCCAGCAGCAAGGGCCCGCGGGTGGGTATGTGGGATACGCAGTATTTT. This codes for CASSKGPRVGMWDTQYF.

The chain combines TRBV25-1 with TRBJ2-5, with 11 positions matching TRBD1. Germline CDR1 and CDR2: MGHDK and SYGVNS. The CDR3 has 16 residues. The V segment lost 2 bases and the J segment 11 bases; nucleotides outside the gene matches: 13. The CDR3 reads CASSEPNPGTGGEQYF. The CDR3 bases are TGTGCCAGCAGTGAACCAAACCCGGGGACAGGGGGAGAGCAGTACTTC.

The chain is built from TRBV6-1 and TRBJ2-1; D uncertain. The germline CDR1 and CDR2 sequences are MNHNS and SASEGT. V lost 7 bases and J 6 bases, leaving 19 bases between the germline ends. The CDR3 extends over 15 amino acids. CDR3 protein: CASIPNLLSFNEQFF. CDR3 DNA sequence: TGTGCCAGCATCCCCAACCTATTATCTTTCAATGAGCAGTTCTTC.

This chain links TRBV5-1 with TRBJ2-7; the match to TRBD1 covers 7 bases. The V gene's germline CDR1 is SGHRS and CDR2 YFSETQ. CDR3 length: 14 residues. V lost 4 bases and J lost 5; bases outside the gene matches: 9. The CDR3 loop reads CASSIYRGFDEQYF. Written as DNA, the CDR3 is TGCGCCAGCAGCATCTACAGGGGTTTCGACGAGCAGTACTTC.

The rearrangement joins TRBV14 to TRBJ2-7; no reliable D call. This CDR3 contains 17 residues. Trimming left V 1 base short and J 4 bases short, with 20 bases between. CDR1 and CDR2 (germline): SGHDN, FVKESK. This chain's CDR3 is CASSQVQIPLYPYEQYF. CDR3 nucleotides: TGTGCCAGCAGCCAAGTACAAATCCCTCTGTACCCTTACGAGCAGTACTTC.